This is a list of T cell receptor beta chains from one sample in a study of cytomegalovirus exposure and HLA in healthy donors. The data were produced by immunoSEQ multiplex PCR, yet TCRdb's version contains in-frame clones alone and is incomplete. The top ten hold about 4.7% of the sample, which has some 150,000 clones, about 80% seen once. The sequenced sample was PBMCs. The receptors shown here come from a man aged 25 to 40 in good health and CMV-seronegative. Each CDR3 is given with its conserved first and last residue. Fields, in order: V gene, CDR3 length, J gene, D gene, CDR3 protein. D genes are given only for firm matches.

V gene: TRBV29-1; CDR3 length: 13; J gene: TRBJ1-2; D gene: TRBD1; CDR3 protein: CSVPGQGAVGYTF
V gene: TRBV25-1; CDR3 length: 17; J gene: TRBJ2-2; D gene: TRBD1; CDR3 protein: CASSGPNRGANTGELFF
V gene: TRBV7-8; CDR3 length: 15; J gene: TRBJ1-6; D gene: TRBD1; CDR3 protein: CASSSTGNMDSPLHF
V gene: TRBV13; CDR3 length: 13; J gene: TRBJ1-6; D gene: .; CDR3 protein: CASSLAGYSPLHF
V gene: TRBV6-6; CDR3 length: 16; J gene: TRBJ1-4; D gene: .; CDR3 protein: CASSSRNRDFNEKLFF
V gene: TRBV28; CDR3 length: 16; J gene: TRBJ1-5; D gene: .; CDR3 protein: CASSLAWTDSNQPQHF
V gene: TRBV7-9; CDR3 length: 14; J gene: TRBJ1-5; D gene: .; CDR3 protein: CASSLEGMGQPQHF
V gene: TRBV4-2; CDR3 length: 15; J gene: TRBJ1-2; D gene: .; CDR3 protein: CASSQDPGENYGYTF
V gene: TRBV7-9; CDR3 length: 16; J gene: TRBJ1-2; D gene: .; CDR3 protein: CASSLTPDRTLYGYTF
V gene: TRBV4-3; CDR3 length: 15; J gene: TRBJ1-2; D gene: .; CDR3 protein: CASSQETGFNYGYTF
V gene: TRBV29-1; CDR3 length: 13; J gene: TRBJ2-3; D gene: TRBD1; CDR3 protein: CSADLTGKDTQYF
V gene: TRBV28; CDR3 length: 13; J gene: TRBJ1-1; D gene: .; CDR3 protein: CASRVLGDTEAFF
V gene: TRBV18; CDR3 length: 19; J gene: TRBJ2-5; D gene: TRBD2; CDR3 protein: CASSPPRLAGVLFQETQYF
V gene: TRBV13; CDR3 length: 14; J gene: TRBJ2-2; D gene: .; CDR3 protein: CASSLELATGELFF
V gene: TRBV5-1; CDR3 length: 14; J gene: TRBJ1-2; D gene: TRBD1; CDR3 protein: CASSSATGWEGYTF
V gene: TRBV6-5; CDR3 length: 15; J gene: TRBJ2-2; D gene: TRBD2; CDR3 protein: CASSYSGRGTGELFF
V gene: TRBV7-3; CDR3 length: 13; J gene: TRBJ2-7; D gene: .; CDR3 protein: CASSSTVSYEQYF
V gene: TRBV29-1; CDR3 length: 13; J gene: TRBJ2-5; D gene: .; CDR3 protein: CSVDSAGQETQYF
V gene: TRBV28; CDR3 length: 14; J gene: TRBJ2-2; D gene: .; CDR3 protein: CATRGSEDTGELFF
V gene: TRBV5-6; CDR3 length: 13; J gene: TRBJ1-2; D gene: TRBD1; CDR3 protein: CASSHLTGRGYTF
V gene: TRBV7-6; CDR3 length: 17; J gene: TRBJ1-5; D gene: .; CDR3 protein: CASSPTAGHLRNQPQHF
V gene: TRBV5-4; CDR3 length: 15; J gene: TRBJ2-5; D gene: .; CDR3 protein: CASISSSGAQETQYF
V gene: TRBV7-9; CDR3 length: 16; J gene: TRBJ2-1; D gene: .; CDR3 protein: CASSLGGAGTYNEQFF